These T cell receptor beta chains were read from a single sample in a study of early T cells in non-severe SARS-CoV-2 infection. Using its own MiXCR run on the 5' RACE reads, TCRdb lists one record per CDR3 protein. The sample includes some 61,000 distinct CDR3 sequences, under 9% of them seen just once. Specimen: whole blood, collected at baseline. The origin of the receptors is an adult who was a healthcare worker with PCR-confirmed SARS-CoV-2 infection or an uninfected control (not recorded which). Each CDR3 is given with its conserved first and last residue. D genes are given only for firm matches.

v_call	d_call	cdr3_aa
TRBV10-3	TRBD2	CAISTGLAVNTGELFF
TRBV2	-	CASRVDSTDTQYF
TRBV11-3	-	CASSSTRSYEQYF
TRBV2	-	CASSEESRVGNQPQHF
TRBV7-8	-	CASSLVALAYNEQFF
TRBV14	-	CASTLGGMNTEAFF
TRBV19	TRBD2	CASSARTSASYNEQFF
TRBV4-2	TRBD1	CASSQEGTGGEKLFF
TRBV14	-	CASSQGALEQFF
TRBV6-6	TRBD2	CASSLDPTSGRETQYF
TRBV6-4	-	CASTGEDFYGYTF
TRBV6-5	-	CASATPFRGSYGYTF
TRBV19	-	CASSSGGANVLTF
TRBV13	-	CASSLPGSSGNTIYF
TRBV29-1	TRBD1	CSVEGQGESEAFF
TRBV19	-	CASSIGRLGNEQFF
TRBV10-3	-	CAISESMGSYEQYF
TRBV11-3	TRBD1	CASARGQEQETQYF
TRBV12-3/TRBV12-4	TRBD2	CASSIVPGLEAYNEQFF
TRBV5-1	-	CASTLRVGTQDSTYGYTF
TRBV27	-	CASQPGYGETQYF
TRBV24-1	-	CATSDWGTRNTGELFF
TRBV29-1	-	CSVELGDRNTGELFF
TRBV2	-	CASSEMGATQYF
TRBV4-1	TRBD1	CASSYIAGTGVHEQYF
TRBV7-9	-	CASMIDGVNSPLHF
TRBV12-2	-	CASRSRGGSYNEQFF
TRBV20-1	-	CSARVPGQGFHGYTF
TRBV5-1	-	CASSLETALNSPLHF
TRBV11-2	-	CASSSYGRPAFF
TRBV29-1	TRBD1	CSVEEGQAAGTQYF
TRBV7-9	-	CASSLVSRGTGANEKLFF
TRBV12-3/TRBV12-4	TRBD1	CASRRGSVEGYTF
TRBV25-1	-	CASTLVNEQFF
TRBV19	TRBD2	CASSPLAGGEQYF
TRBV7-8	TRBD2	CASSLTSGNTDTQYF
TRBV5-1	-	CASRFSFSNEQFF
TRBV7-9	-	CASSLASQLLANSPLHF
TRBV7-9	-	CASSLGGASRTQYF
TRBV4-2	-	CASSQDSAKNYGYTF
TRBV18	TRBD2	CASSPGTSGIPDTGELFF
TRBV7-7	TRBD2	CASSFLAGGKETQYF
TRBV27	-	CASSYVGGYGYTF
TRBV11-1	-	CASKAWAARGETQYF
TRBV11-2	-	CASTRPTGTDTQYF
TRBV2	-	CASRAASWPYNEQFF
TRBV27	-	CASSLSASNTGELFF
TRBV23-1	-	CASSQSRGEGEKLFF